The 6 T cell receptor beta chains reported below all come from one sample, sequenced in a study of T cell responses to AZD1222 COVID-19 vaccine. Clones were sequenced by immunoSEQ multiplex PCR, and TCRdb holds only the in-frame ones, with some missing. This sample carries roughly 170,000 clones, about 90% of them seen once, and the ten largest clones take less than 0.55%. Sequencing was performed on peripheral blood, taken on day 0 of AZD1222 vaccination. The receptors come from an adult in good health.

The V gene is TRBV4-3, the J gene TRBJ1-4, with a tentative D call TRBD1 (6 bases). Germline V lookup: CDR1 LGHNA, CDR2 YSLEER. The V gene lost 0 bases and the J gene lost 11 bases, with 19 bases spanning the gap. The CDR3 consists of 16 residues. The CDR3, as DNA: TGCGCCAGCAGCCAAGATGCAGTACCAGGGGAGGGGAAACTGTTTTTT. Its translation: CASSQDAVPGEGKLFF.

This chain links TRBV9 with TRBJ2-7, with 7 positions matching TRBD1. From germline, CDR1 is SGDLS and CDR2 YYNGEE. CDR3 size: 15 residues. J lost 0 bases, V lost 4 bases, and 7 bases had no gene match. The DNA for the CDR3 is TGTGCCAGCAGCCCATCAGGACAGGACTCCTACGAGCAGTACTTC. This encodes CASSPSGQDSYEQYF.

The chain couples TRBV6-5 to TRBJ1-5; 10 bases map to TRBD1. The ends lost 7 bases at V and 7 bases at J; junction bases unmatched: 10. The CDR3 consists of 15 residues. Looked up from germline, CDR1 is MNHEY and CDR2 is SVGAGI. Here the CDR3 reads CASTPNGQGVQPQHF. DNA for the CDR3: TGTGCCAGCACCCCGAATGGACAGGGGGTGCAGCCCCAGCATTTT.

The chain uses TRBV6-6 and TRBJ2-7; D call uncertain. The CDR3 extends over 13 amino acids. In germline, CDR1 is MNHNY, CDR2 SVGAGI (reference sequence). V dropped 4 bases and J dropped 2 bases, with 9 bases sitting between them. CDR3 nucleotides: TGTGCCAGCAGTTCTACACATGCCTACGAGCAGTACTTC. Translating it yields CASSSTHAYEQYF.

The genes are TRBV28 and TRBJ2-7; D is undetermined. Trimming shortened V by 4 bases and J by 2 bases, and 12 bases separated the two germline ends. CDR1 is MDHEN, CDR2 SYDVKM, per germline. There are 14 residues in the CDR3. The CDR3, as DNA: TGTGCCAGCAGTTCGCAACAGAGTACCTACGAGCAGTACTTC. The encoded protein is CASSSQQSTYEQYF. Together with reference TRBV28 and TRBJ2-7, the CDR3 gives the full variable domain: DVKVTQSSRYLVKRTGEKVFLECVQDMDHENMFWYRQDPGLGLRLIYFSYDVKMKEKGDIPEGYSVSREKKERFSLILESASTNQTSMYLCASSSQQSTYEQYFGPGTRLTVT.

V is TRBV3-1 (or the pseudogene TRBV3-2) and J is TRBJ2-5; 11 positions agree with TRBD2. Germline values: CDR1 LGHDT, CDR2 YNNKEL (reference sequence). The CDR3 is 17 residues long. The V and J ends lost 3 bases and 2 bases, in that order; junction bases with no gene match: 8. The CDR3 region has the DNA TGTGCCAGCAGCCACTTCCGGGGGACTAGCGGACAAGAGACCCAGTACTTC. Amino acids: CASSHFRGTSGQETQYF.